This T cell receptor beta chain was observed in a study of beta chain features in type 1 diabetes. The CDR3 is 14 amino acids. From germline, CDR1 is MDHEN and CDR2 SYDVKM. Trimming took off 1 base at V and 9 bases at J, with 13 bases between the two ends. Each sorted fraction was over 98% pure. The sequenced template was cDNA made from the entire isolated RNA. Data came from immunoSEQ multiplex PCR; TCRdb stores just in-frame clones and leaves some out. The sample holds 350,000 to 400,000 clones; about 16% are singletons and the top ten take about 0.019%. The clonotype comes from a woman younger than 35 in good health. This chain links TRBV28 with TRBJ2-4; tentative D call: TRBD2 (5 bases). Specimen: naive CD4+ T cells from blood. The CDR3 region is CASSLSVLRVIQYF. In DNA, the CDR3 is TGTGCCAGCAGTTTATCTGTCTTGCGGGTCATTCAGTACTTC.